This TCR beta chain was captured by sequencing in a study of Ad26.COV2.S vaccination and SARS-CoV-2 variants (dated by TCRdb to the early 2020s). About the study as a whole: Donors in the vaccine arm were drawn from COV1001, a phase I-IIa trial of Ad26.COV2.S in healthy adults that was multicentre, randomized, double-blind and placebo-controlled. A total of around 32 samples were included in the TCR-sequenced set, comprising roughly 19 Ad26.COV2.S vaccine recipients, 5 placebo recipients and 8 SARS-CoV-2 convalescent individuals. Sequencing of the TCRbeta repertoire served to evaluate the specificity and breadth of SARS-CoV-2-reactive T cell receptors following Ad26.COV2.S vaccination. Throughout the experiments and outcome assessment, investigators stayed blinded to trial group allocation. Ad26.COV2.S was administered intramuscularly at a dose of 5x10^10 or 1x10^11 viral particles, either as one shot or as two shots given 56 days apart. Trial participants were randomized into five groups of five, in which low-dose or high-dose Ad26.COV2.S was given once or twice, or placebo was given on both occasions. General conclusions and limits of the study: It was noted by the authors that total T cell responses may have been underestimated by the TCR breadth and depth analyses. Substantial breadth of spike-specific CD8+ and CD4+ T cell responses was reported after vaccination. Vaccine and placebo recipients had similar non-spike TCR breadth, a finding consistent with the vaccine containing only spike. The study lacked the statistical power to compare responses across vaccine doses or regimens. Ad26.COV2.S recipients had higher spike-specific TCR breadth than placebo recipients (P = 0.0014).

TCRbeta CDR3 regions were sequenced with the immunoSEQ Assay. After extraction, genomic DNA underwent amplification by bias-controlled multiplex PCR, followed by high-throughput sequencing. For the original study's pipeline: Collapsing and filtering of sequences were performed to quantify the absolute abundance of each unique TCRbeta CDR3 region. T cell fraction was estimated by normalizing TCRbeta template counts to usable DNA, which was measured by amplifying reference genes present in all nucleated cells. Repertoire TCRs were annotated as SARS-CoV-2-specific by exact matching of V gene, CDR3 amino acid sequence and J gene to a known reactive TCR set. The reference SARS-CoV-2 TCR set was derived from MIRA and filtered for enrichment in COVID-19-positive ImmuneCODE repertoires, a step that removed public or cross-reactive TCRs. Drawing on the MIRA antigens, annotated TCRs were analysed further at the level of specific ORF or position within ORF. Breadth was defined as annotated unique rearrangements over total unique productive rearrangements; depth was the summed frequency of those rearrangements. Group comparisons of TCR breadth used two-sided Wilcoxon rank-sum tests. The immuneACCESS repertoire file appears here via TCRdb, limited to in-frame rearrangements. These files lack a portion of the clones; in checked studies, under half of the deficit traces to unresolved V genes, and the cause of the others is not known. V and J calls and clone size are given by that table; D and trimming were obtained from the DNA. This sample lists 300,000 to 450,000 clones; about 88% were detected once. The ten largest clones represent roughly 3.3% of the sample.

Concerning this clone: The antigen this receptor binds is unknown. No per-base quality is available; no much larger clone lies one base away.

The CDR3 runs 13 residues from the cysteine to the phenylalanine. Just CDR3 DNA is preserved here, 39 bases in frame from base 1. Cut back by 1 base and 6 bases, the V and J ends lie 8 bases apart. CDR1 and CDR2 were assigned from the germline V gene as SGHDT and YYEEEE. This sample's treatment or condition label indicates: some 20 received Ad26.COV2.S at low or high dose, single or two shots; about 5 received placebo; per-sample allocation not given. For vaccine and placebo recipients, the sequenced repertoires came from samples collected on day 63 after the first injection. Cohort 1b enrolled some 25 adults aged 18-55 years at a single site in Boston, USA, between 29 July and 7 August 2020. Ad26.COV2.S was a replication-incompetent adenovirus type 26 vector that expressed a prefusion-stabilized SARS-CoV-2 spike protein derived from the original Wuhan strain.

The sequence was collected from a person between 18 and 60 years old who received the Ad26.COV2.S COVID-19 vaccine or a placebo. Material: peripheral blood, obtained in a trial of Ad26.COV2.S vaccine versus placebo. Recombination connected TRBV5-6 to TRBJ2-1, with TRBD1 as a weak D call on 6 bases. The CDR3 has the sequence CASSLFRGNEQFF. The DNA is as follows: TGTGCCAGCAGCTTGTTCAGGGGCAATGAGCAGTTCTTC.